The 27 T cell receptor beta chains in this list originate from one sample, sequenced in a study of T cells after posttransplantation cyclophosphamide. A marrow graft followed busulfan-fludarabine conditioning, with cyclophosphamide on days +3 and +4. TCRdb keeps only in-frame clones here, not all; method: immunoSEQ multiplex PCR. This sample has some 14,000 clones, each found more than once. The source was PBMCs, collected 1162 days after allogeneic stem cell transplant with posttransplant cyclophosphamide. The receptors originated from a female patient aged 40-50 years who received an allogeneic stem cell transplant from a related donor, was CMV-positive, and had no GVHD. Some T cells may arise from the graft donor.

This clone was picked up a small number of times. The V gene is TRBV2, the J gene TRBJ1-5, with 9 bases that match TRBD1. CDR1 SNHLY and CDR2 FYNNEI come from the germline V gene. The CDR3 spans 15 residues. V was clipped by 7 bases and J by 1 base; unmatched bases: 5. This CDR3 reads CASTRQGVSNQPQHF. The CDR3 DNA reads TGTGCCAGCACGAGACAGGGGGTGAGCAATCAGCCCCAGCATTTT.

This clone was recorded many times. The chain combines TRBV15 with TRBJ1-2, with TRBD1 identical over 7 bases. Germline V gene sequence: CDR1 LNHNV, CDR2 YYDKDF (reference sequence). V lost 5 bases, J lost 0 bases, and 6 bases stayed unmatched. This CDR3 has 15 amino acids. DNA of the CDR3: TGTGCCACCAGCCGGCGGACAGGCACTAACTATGGCTACACCTTC. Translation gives CATSRRTGTNYGYTF.

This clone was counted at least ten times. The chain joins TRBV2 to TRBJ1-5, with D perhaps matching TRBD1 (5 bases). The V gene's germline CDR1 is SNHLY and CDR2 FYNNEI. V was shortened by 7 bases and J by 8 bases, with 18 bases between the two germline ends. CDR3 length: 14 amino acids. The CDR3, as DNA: TGTGCCAGCATTGCTTTGTCAGGGATGAAGCCCCAGCATTTT. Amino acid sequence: CASIALSGMKPQHF.

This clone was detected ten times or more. Here the CDR3 reads CASSLYFRDSYEEGGYTF. CDR3 DNA: TGTGCCAGCAGCTTATATTTCCGGGACAGCTATGAAGAGGGTGGCTACACCTTC. J is TRBJ1-2 and V is TRBV7-6, with 7 bases identical to TRBD1. The CDR3 sequence is 18 residues long. Unmatched junction bases numbered 19, after V lost 2 bases and J lost 7 bases. CDR1 is SGHVS, CDR2 FNYEAQ, per germline. The full variable domain, its missing parts supplied by reference TRBV7-6 and TRBJ1-2, is GAGVSQSPRYKVTKRGQDVALRCDPISGHVSLYWYRQALGQGPEFLTYFNYEAQQDKSGLPNDRFSAERPEGSISTLTIQRTEQRDSAMYRCASSLYFRDSYEEGGYTFGSGTRLTVV.

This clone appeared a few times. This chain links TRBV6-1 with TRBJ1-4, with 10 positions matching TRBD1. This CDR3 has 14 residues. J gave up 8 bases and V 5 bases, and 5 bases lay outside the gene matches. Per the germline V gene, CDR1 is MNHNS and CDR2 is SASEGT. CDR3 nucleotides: TGTGCCAGCAGTCCCCGGACAGGGGGGGAAAAACTGTTTTTT. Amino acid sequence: CASSPRTGGEKLFF.

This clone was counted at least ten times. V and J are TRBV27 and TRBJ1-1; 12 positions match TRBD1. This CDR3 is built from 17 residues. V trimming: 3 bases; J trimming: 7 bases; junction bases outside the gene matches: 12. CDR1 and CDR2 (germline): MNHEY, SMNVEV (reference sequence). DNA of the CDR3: TGTGCCAGCAGTTTGAGTTTACCGGGACAGGGGGCGGATGAAGCTTTCTTT. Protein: CASSLSLPGQGADEAFF.

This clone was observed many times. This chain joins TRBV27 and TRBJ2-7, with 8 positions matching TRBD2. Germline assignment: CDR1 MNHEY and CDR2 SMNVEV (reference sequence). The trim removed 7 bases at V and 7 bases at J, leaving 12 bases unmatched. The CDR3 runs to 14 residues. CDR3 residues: CASTPDGGAREQYF. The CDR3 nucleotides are TGTGCCAGCACTCCGGACGGGGGGGCGCGGGAGCAGTACTTC.

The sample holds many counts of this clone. The CDR3 region is CASGGQGKDEQFF. CDR3 nucleotides: TGTGCCAGCGGGGGACAGGGTAAGGATGAGCAGTTCTTC. The chain combines TRBV11-3 with TRBJ2-1; TRBD1 agrees at 9 bases. In germline, CDR1 is SGHNT, CDR2 YENEEA. V was pared by 8 bases and J by 8 bases, with 7 bases of the junction left unmatched. This CDR3 is 13 amino acids long.

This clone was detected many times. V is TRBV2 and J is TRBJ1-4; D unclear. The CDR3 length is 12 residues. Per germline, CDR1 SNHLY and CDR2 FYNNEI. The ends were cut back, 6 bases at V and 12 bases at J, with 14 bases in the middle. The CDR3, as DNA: TGTGCCAGCAGGGGCGAGGGAAGGGAACTGTTTTTT. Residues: CASRGEGRELFF.

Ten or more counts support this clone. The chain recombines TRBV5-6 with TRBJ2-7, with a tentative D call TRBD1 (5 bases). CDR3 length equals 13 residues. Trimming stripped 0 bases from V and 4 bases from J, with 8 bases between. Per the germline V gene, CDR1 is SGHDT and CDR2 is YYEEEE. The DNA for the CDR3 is TGTGCCAGCAGCTTGGTGGACAAATACGAGCAGTACTTC. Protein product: CASSLVDKYEQYF.

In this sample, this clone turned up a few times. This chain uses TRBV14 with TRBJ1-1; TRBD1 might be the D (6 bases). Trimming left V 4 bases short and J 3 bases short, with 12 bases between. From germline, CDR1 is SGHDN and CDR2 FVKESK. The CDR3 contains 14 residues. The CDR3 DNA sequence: TGTGCCAGCAGCCTAACAGGGTTGGACACTGAAGCTTTCTTT. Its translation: CASSLTGLDTEAFF.

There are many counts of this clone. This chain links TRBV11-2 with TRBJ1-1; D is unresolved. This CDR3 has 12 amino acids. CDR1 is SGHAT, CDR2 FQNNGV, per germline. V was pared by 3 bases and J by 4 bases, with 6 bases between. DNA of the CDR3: TGTGCCAGCAGCTTCCACGGCACTGAAGCTTTCTTT. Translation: CASSFHGTEAFF. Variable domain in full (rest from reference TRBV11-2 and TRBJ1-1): EAGVAQSPRYKIIEKRQSVAFWCNPISGHATLYWYQQILGQGPKLLIQFQNNGVVDDSQLPKDRFSAERLKGVDSTLKIQPAKLEDSAVYLCASSFHGTEAFFGQGTRLTVV.

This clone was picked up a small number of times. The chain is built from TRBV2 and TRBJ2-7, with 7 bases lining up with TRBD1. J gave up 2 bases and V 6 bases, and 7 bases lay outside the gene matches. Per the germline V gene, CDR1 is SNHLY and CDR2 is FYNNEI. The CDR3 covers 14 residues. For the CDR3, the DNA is TGTGCCAGCAGGGAGACAGGGCCTACCTACGAGCAGTACTTC. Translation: CASRETGPTYEQYF.

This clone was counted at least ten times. CDR3 sequence reads: CASSPAPDSYYEQYF. As DNA, the CDR3 is TGTGCCAGCAGCCCTGCCCCCGACAGTTACTACGAGCAGTACTTC. The J gene is TRBJ2-7, the V gene TRBV7-8, with TRBD1 as a possible D gene (5 bases). Germline V gene sequence: CDR1 SGHVS, CDR2 FQNEAQ. CDR3 length equals 15 residues. V was trimmed by 5 bases and J by 3 bases, leaving 17 bases between them.

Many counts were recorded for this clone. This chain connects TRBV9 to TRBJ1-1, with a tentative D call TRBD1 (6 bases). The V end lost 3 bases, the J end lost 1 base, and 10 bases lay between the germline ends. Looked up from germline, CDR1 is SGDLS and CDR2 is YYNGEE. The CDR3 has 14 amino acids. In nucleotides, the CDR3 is TGTGCCAGCAGCGCCCTAGGGGGGAACACTGAAGCTTTCTTT. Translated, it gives CASSALGGNTEAFF.

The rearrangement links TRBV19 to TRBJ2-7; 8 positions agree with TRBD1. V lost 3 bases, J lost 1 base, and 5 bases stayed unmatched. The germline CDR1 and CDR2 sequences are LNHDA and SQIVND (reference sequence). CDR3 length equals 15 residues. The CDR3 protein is CASSISRGLSYEQYF. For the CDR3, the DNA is TGTGCCAGTAGTATTTCCAGGGGGCTTTCCTACGAGCAGTACTTC.

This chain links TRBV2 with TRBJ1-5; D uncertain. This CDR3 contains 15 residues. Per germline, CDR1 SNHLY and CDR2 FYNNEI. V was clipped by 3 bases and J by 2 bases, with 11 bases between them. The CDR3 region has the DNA TGTGCCAGCAGTGAGGCGCTCCGGGGCAATCAGCCCCAGCATTTT. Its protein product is CASSEALRGNQPQHF.

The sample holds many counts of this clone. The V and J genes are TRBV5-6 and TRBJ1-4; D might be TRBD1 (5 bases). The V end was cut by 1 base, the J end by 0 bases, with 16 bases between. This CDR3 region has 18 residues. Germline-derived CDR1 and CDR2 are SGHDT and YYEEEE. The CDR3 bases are TGTGCCAGCAGCTTGACAGGTGTTTCTGTGTCAACTAATGAAAAACTGTTTTTT. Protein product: CASSLTGVSVSTNEKLFF.

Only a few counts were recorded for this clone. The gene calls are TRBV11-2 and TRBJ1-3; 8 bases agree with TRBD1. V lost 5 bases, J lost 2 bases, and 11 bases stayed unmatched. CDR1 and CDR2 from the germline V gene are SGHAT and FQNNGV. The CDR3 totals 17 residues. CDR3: CASSRRGTGFTGNTIYF. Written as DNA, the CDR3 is TGTGCCAGCAGCAGGAGAGGGACAGGTTTCACTGGAAACACCATATATTTT.

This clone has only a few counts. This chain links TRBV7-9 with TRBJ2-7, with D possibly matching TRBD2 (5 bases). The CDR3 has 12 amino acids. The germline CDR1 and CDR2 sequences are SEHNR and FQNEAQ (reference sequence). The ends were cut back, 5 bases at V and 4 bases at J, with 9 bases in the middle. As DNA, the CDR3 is TGTGCCAGCAGCCTTAGGAGGTACGAGCAGTACTTC. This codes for CASSLRRYEQYF.

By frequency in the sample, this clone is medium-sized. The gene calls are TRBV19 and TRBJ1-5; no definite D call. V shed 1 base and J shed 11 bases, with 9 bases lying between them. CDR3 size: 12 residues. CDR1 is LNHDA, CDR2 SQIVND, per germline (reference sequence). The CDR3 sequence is CASSIGFGTQHF. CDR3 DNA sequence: TGTGCCAGTAGTATAGGATTCGGGACCCAGCATTTT.

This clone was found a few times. CDR3 protein: CASSTGLRTGELFF. The CDR3 region has the DNA TGCGCCAGCAGCACGGGACTCCGCACCGGGGAGCTGTTTTTT. The chain is built from TRBV10-1 and TRBJ2-2; maybe TRBD2 (6 bases). CDR1 and CDR2 (germline): WNHNN, SYGVQD (reference sequence). The CDR3 extends over 14 amino acids. V shed 6 bases and J shed 4 bases, with 12 bases lying between them.

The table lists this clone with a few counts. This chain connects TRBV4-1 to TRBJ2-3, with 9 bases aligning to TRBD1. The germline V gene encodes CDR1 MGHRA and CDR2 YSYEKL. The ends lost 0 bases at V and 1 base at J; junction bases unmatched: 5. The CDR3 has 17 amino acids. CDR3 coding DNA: TGCGCCAGCAGCCAAGATGGGACAGGGAGTGGCACAGATACGCAGTATTTT. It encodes CASSQDGTGSGTDTQYF.

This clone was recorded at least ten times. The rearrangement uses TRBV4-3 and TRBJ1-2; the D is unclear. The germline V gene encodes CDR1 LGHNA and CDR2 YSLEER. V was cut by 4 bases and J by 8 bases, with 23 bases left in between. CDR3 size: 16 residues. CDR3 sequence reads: CASSPSSQWVAGGYTF. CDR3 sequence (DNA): TGCGCCAGCAGCCCTTCCTCCCAGTGGGTCGCGGGAGGCTACACCTTC.

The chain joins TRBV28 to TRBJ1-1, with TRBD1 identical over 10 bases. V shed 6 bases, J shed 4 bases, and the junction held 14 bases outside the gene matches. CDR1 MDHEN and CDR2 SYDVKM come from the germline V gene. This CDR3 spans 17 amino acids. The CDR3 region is CASRGWGDRGRTTEAFF. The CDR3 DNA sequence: TGTGCCAGCAGGGGTTGGGGGGACAGGGGTCGGACCACTGAAGCTTTCTTT.

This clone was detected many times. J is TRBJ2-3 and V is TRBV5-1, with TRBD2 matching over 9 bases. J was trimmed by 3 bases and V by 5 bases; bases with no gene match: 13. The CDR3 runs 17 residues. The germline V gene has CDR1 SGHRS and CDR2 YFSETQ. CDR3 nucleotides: TGCGCCAGCAGATTTACTCTGGGGGCGGGGGGGACAGATACGCAGTATTTT. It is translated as CASRFTLGAGGTDTQYF.

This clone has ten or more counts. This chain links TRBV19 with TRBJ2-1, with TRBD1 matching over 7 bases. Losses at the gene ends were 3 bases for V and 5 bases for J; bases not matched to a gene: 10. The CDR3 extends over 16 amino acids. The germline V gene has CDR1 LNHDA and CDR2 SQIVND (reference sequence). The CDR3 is CASSMGSSRGNNEQFF. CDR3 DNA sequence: TGTGCCAGTAGTATGGGGTCGAGCAGGGGGAACAATGAGCAGTTCTTC.